This TCR beta chain was captured by sequencing in a study of blood T cell repertoires in COVID-19. Study in general: Some COVID-19 samples were acute and others convalescent; all came from the United States, Italy and Spain.

This CDR3 has 15 residues. Trimming at V came to 5 bases and at J to 0 bases, leaving 3 bases not matched to a gene. Germline V gene sequence: CDR1 MNHEY, CDR2 SMNVEV (reference sequence). Libraries were prepared by immunoSEQ multiplex PCR; TCRdb keeps only in-frame clonotypes and omits some of them. The repertoire holds 190,000 or so clones, with roughly 79% as singletons. What was sequenced was peripheral blood. The chain joins TRBV27 to TRBJ2-1, with 8 nucleotides matching TRBD2. The sequence was obtained from a human donor with acute or convalescent COVID-19. The donor label of this sample is uncertain. The CDR3 DNA reads TGTGCCAGCAGTGCCAGCGGGAGCTCCTACAATGAGCAGTTCTTC. It translates to CASSASGSSYNEQFF.